The source of this TCR beta chain is a study of blood T cell repertoires in COVID-19. Clones were sequenced by immunoSEQ multiplex PCR, and TCRdb holds only the in-frame ones, with some missing. The data show some 140,000 clones, with approximately 86% seen just once and around 17% held by the top ten. CDR1 and CDR2 (germline): MGHDK, SYGVNS. CDR3 length: 15 residues. V lost 3 bases and J 0 bases, leaving 9 bases between the germline ends. The sequence derives from a woman aged 45-65 years who had recovered from COVID-19. The rearrangement uses TRBV25-1 and TRBJ1-5; the D is unclear. Sequenced sample: peripheral blood. DNA for the CDR3: TGTGCCAGCAGTGATGGGCTTTATAGCAATCAGCCCCAGCATTTT. Residues: CASSDGLYSNQPQHF.